This T cell receptor (beta chain) is drawn from a study of T cell repertoires in cytomegalovirus infection. For the study at large: CMV epitopes in the study were HLA-C-restricted (recently identified) and HLA-B-restricted (well studied). Public signatures in TCR beta pointed to CMV infection and matching HLA type. Points from the study as a whole: Using cumulative public TCR beta family frequency, the authors identified those who carried CMV together with the relevant HLA. HLA-C-restricted, CMV-specific TCR beta clonotypes were dominant ex vivo.

TCRdb re-called the reads through MiXCR, storing one row per CDR3 protein. The sample contains about 830,000 distinct CDR3 sequences, about 30% of which appear only once. Germline values: CDR1 MNHNS, CDR2 SASEGT. The CDR3 is 13 amino acids. V lost 6 bases and J 4 bases, leaving 10 bases between the germline ends. This clonotype was recorded many times. The antigen remains unidentified. The sequencing used cultured CD8+ T cells from PBMCs, collected from culture after CMV antigen stimulation. The sequence was obtained from a human donor in good health (CMV status not recorded). Some clones in this sample may be carry-over from other donors' samples. The chain combines TRBV6-1 with TRBJ2-1; TRBD1 might be the D (5 bases). CDR3 DNA sequence: TGTGCCAGCAGACGCCAGGGTTACAATGAGCAGTTCTTC. Amino acid sequence: CASRRQGYNEQFF.